These 17 T cell receptor beta chains share one sample of origin, sequenced in a study of blood T cell repertoires in COVID-19. Clones were read by immunoSEQ multiplex PCR, and TCRdb kept only the in-frame ones, dropping some. The data show around 280,000 clones, roughly 86% seen once. What was sequenced was peripheral blood. These receptors were taken from a woman aged 25-40 years with COVID-19, enrolled during active disease.

The V and J genes are TRBV4-1 and TRBJ2-1, with D possibly TRBD2 on 6 matching bases. This CDR3 region has 15 residues. Germline-derived CDR1 and CDR2 are MGHRA and YSYEKL. V lost 1 base to trimming and J lost 7 bases, with 14 bases between them. CDR3 sequence reads: CASSQVGLALNEQFF. Written as DNA, the CDR3 is TGCGCCAGCAGCCAAGTAGGGCTAGCGTTAAATGAGCAGTTCTTC.

The chain is built from TRBV30 and TRBJ2-7; D remains ambiguous. V shed 3 bases and J shed 0 bases, with 9 bases lying between them. This CDR3 is 13 amino acids long. The germline CDR1 and CDR2 sequences are GTSNPN and SVGIG (reference sequence). In DNA form, the CDR3 reads TGTGCCTGGAGCGGGTCGGACTCCTACGAGCAGTACTTC. Protein: CAWSGSDSYEQYF.

The gene calls are TRBV27 and TRBJ2-1; 8 nucleotides line up with TRBD2. The CDR3 consists of 14 residues. V lost 5 bases, J lost 4 bases, and 4 bases stayed unmatched. Germline values: CDR1 MNHEY, CDR2 SMNVEV (reference sequence). CDR3 in amino acids: CASSHSGEYNEQFF. The CDR3 bases are TGTGCCAGCAGTCATAGCGGGGAATACAATGAGCAGTTCTTC.

The V call is TRBV19, the J call TRBJ2-2; TRBD1 agrees at 7 bases. Germline V gene lookup returns CDR1 LNHDA and CDR2 SQIVND (reference sequence). Unmatched junction bases numbered 10, after V lost 4 bases and J lost 2 bases. This CDR3 is built from 17 residues. The CDR3 region is CASSKHWTGSNTGELFF. CDR3 nucleotide sequence: TGTGCCAGTAGTAAACACTGGACAGGCAGTAACACCGGGGAGCTGTTTTTT.

This chain uses TRBV2 with TRBJ1-2; D unclear. Trimming shortened V by 5 bases and J by 3 bases, and 10 bases separated the two germline ends. Germline V lookup: CDR1 SNHLY, CDR2 FYNNEI. The CDR3 contains 13 residues. The chain's CDR3 is CASSLEVDYGYTF. DNA of the CDR3: TGTGCCAGCAGTCTAGAGGTTGACTATGGCTACACCTTC.

The chain uses TRBV30 and TRBJ2-3; 14 positions agree with TRBD2. The CDR3 is made up of 16 amino acids. Trimming cost V 4 bases and J 4 bases; bases outside gene matches: 7. The germline CDR1 and CDR2 sequences are GTSNPN and SVGIG (reference sequence). Written as DNA, the CDR3 is TGTGCCTGGAAAAAGGGGACTAGCGGGAGAGCAGATACGCAGTATTTT. Amino acids: CAWKKGTSGRADTQYF.

V is TRBV6-2 or TRBV6-3 and J is TRBJ2-3; a weak D match, TRBD1 (6 bases). The CDR3 is 16 amino acids. Germline lookup yields CDR1 MNHEY and CDR2 SVGEGT. The V and J ends lost 4 bases and 0 bases respectively, with 14 bases between them. Written as DNA, the CDR3 is TGTGCCAGCAGTTCCACCGGACAGCCCAGCACAGATACGCAGTATTTT. The encoded protein is CASSSTGQPSTDTQYF.

This clone was observed a few times. V is TRBV2 and J is TRBJ2-3, with D tentatively TRBD1 (5 bases). CDR1 and CDR2 (germline): SNHLY, FYNNEI. This CDR3 is 15 amino acids long. Deletions cut 4 bases from V and 2 bases from J, with 13 bases between. CDR3 in amino acids: CASSVIAGLTDTQYF. CDR3 nucleotides: TGTGCCAGCAGTGTAATTGCAGGGCTCACAGATACGCAGTATTTT. The variable domain in full, completed from reference TRBV2 and TRBJ2-3, reads EPEVTQTPSHQVTQMGQEVILRCVPISNHLYFYWYRQILGQKVEFLVSFYNNEISEKSEIFDDQFSVERPDGSNFTLKIRSTKLEDSAMYFCASSVIAGLTDTQYFGPGTRLTVL.

This chain uses TRBV7-3 with TRBJ2-1; 8 bases are a match to TRBD2. Germline trimming cut 2 bases from V and 8 bases from J; bases unmatched to any gene: 5. The germline CDR1 and CDR2 sequences are SGHTA and FQGTGA. The CDR3 runs to 14 residues. The CDR3 DNA sequence: TGTGCCAGCAGCTTAGGCGGGAGGAGGGATGAGCAGTTCTTC. Translated: CASSLGGRRDEQFF.

This clone has just a few counts. The gene calls are TRBV19 and TRBJ1-2; no firm D call. There are 14 residues in the CDR3. V lost 3 bases to trimming and J lost 2 bases, with 10 bases between them. From germline, CDR1 is LNHDA and CDR2 SQIVND (reference sequence). The CDR3 DNA reads as TGTGCCAGTAGTATGTATGAGGGCAACTATGGCTACACCTTC. Translation: CASSMYEGNYGYTF.

The chain recombines TRBV19 with TRBJ1-1; D uncertain. The CDR3 has 13 amino acids. Germline lookup yields CDR1 LNHDA and CDR2 SQIVND (reference sequence). Trimming stripped 5 bases from V and 0 bases from J, with 7 bases between. This CDR3 reads CASSPQMNTEAFF. DNA for the CDR3: TGTGCCAGTAGTCCCCAGATGAACACTGAAGCTTTCTTT.

The chain recombines TRBV29-1 with TRBJ2-3; possibly TRBD1 for D (5 bases). The CDR3 totals 14 residues. The germline V gene has CDR1 SQVTM and CDR2 ANQGSEA. V lost 6 bases to trimming and J lost 0 bases, with 13 bases between them. The CDR3 DNA is TGCAGCGTCGCCCGTAGGGGTAGCACAGATACGCAGTATTTT. Translation gives CSVARRGSTDTQYF.

The sample holds a few counts of this clone. The gene calls are TRBV29-1 and TRBJ2-5; 9 bases align to TRBD1. Germline-derived CDR1 and CDR2 are SQVTM and ANQGSEA. The CDR3 has 13 residues. V dropped 6 bases and J dropped 3; count of bases not matched to a gene: 5. The CDR3: CSVRGTGKETQYF. CDR3 bases: TGCAGCGTCCGCGGGACAGGGAAAGAGACCCAGTACTTC.

The chain links TRBV19 to TRBJ2-1; 8 nucleotides agree with TRBD1. With 5 bases clipped from V and 7 bases from J, the junction kept 10 bases outside the gene matches. The CDR3 has 15 amino acids. Germline-derived CDR1 and CDR2 are LNHDA and SQIVND (reference sequence). The chain's CDR3 is CASSVRPRDRNEQFF. The CDR3 DNA sequence: TGTGCCAGTAGTGTCCGTCCCCGGGACAGGAATGAGCAGTTCTTC.

The chain combines TRBV28 with TRBJ1-5; TRBD1 is a possible D gene (5 bases). Germline assignment: CDR1 MDHEN and CDR2 SYDVKM. The CDR3 loop spans 17 amino acids. Trimming took off 4 bases at V and 2 bases at J, with 18 bases between the two ends. DNA for the CDR3: TGTGCCAGCAGTTCCCACCGCGGTAGGGGTGGCAATCAGCCCCAGCATTTT. Protein product: CASSSHRGRGGNQPQHF.

This chain uses TRBV4-3 with TRBJ2-6; 7 positions match TRBD1. V trimming: 2 bases; J trimming: 4 bases; junction bases outside the gene matches: 14. There are 19 residues in the CDR3. CDR1 and CDR2 (germline): LGHNA, YSLEER. Here the CDR3 reads CASSQHLATTGAGANVLTF. In DNA, the CDR3 is TGCGCCAGCAGCCAACATCTAGCCACAACAGGGGCCGGGGCCAACGTCCTGACTTTC.

Comment on this clone: The same CDR3 arises from other DNA sequences in this sample as well. V usage is TRBV29-1 and J usage is TRBJ1-1; possible D gene TRBD1, 6 bases. CDR3 length: 13 amino acids. CDR1 is SQVTM, CDR2 ANQGSEA, per germline. With 3 bases removed from V and 0 bases from J, the gap between germline ends came to 8 bases. CDR3 nucleotide sequence: TGCAGCGTTGACAGGGGCATGAACACTGAAGCTTTCTTT. Protein product: CSVDRGMNTEAFF.